This T cell receptor (beta chain) came from a study of cytomegalovirus exposure and HLA in healthy donors. PCR employed 60 Vbeta and 13 Jbeta primers. TCRdb's table, derived via immunoSEQ multiplex PCR, lists solely in-frame clones and lacks some. The data hold approximately 130,000 clones, with over 60% observed a single time. This clone has ten or more counts. The receptor was derived from a human donor in good health. The sequencing sample was made of PBMCs.

The chain's CDR3 is CASSESGTGLYGYTF. CDR3 nucleotide sequence: TGTGCCAGCAGTGAATCTGGCACAGGGCTCTATGGCTACACCTTC. The chain combines TRBV6-1 with TRBJ1-2, with D possibly TRBD1 on 6 matching bases. Trimming took 2 bases from V and 4 from J, leaving 14 bases between them. Looked up from germline, CDR1 is MNHNS and CDR2 is SASEGT. This CDR3 is 15 amino acids long.